This TCR beta chain was recorded in a study of CD8 T cells in ankylosing spondylitis. This CDR3 spans 14 amino acids. In germline, CDR1 is DFQATT, CDR2 SNEGSKA (reference sequence). V was trimmed by 2 bases and J by 1 base, leaving 10 bases between them. On this clonotype: Antigen unknown.

Findings and caveats of the study: A TCR beta motif of fewer than ten highly homologous variants appeared characteristic of ankylosing spondylitis blood.

Construction of TCR beta libraries was performed using quantitative 5'-RACE with molecular barcodes. TCRdb re-analysed the 5' RACE reads in MiXCR, keeping a single row per CDR3 protein. The table includes around 450,000 distinct CDR3 sequences, about 24% detected once. The V gene is TRBV20-1, the J gene TRBJ2-3; D unresolved. The TCR sequence derives from a male donor with ankylosing spondylitis. The sample comprised blood, either unsorted or a sorted T cell fraction (not recorded which). In DNA, the CDR3 is TGCAGTGCTAGACGTGTGGGTGGCACAGATACGCAGTATTTT. Its translation: CSARRVGGTDTQYF.